This is a list of T cell receptor beta chains from one sample in a study of neurological immune-mediated disorders. A single record per CDR3 protein comes from TCRdb applying MiXCR to the 5' RACE reads. Of around 100,000 distinct CDR3 sequences in the sample, 11% were seen once. The sequenced sample consisted of PBMCs. These receptors were taken from a female donor with HTLV-1-associated myelopathy (HAM/TSP). Both conserved end residues are part of each CDR3. Fields, in order: clone size, J gene, D gene, V gene, CDR3 DNA, CDR3 protein. A D gene is named only where the DNA matches it firmly. A row's size may be missing; if present it is once, few, many or a size class.

>few|TRBJ1-5|-|TRBV5-5
TGTGCCAGCAGCTTGGATGGGGGACCGAATCAGCCCCAGCATTTT
CASSLDGGPNQPQHF
>many|TRBJ2-3|TRBD2|TRBV4-2
TGTGCCAGCAGCCAAGAGCCCCGACCGGGACTAGCGGGGGCTAGCACAGATACGCAGTATTTT
CASSQEPRPGLAGASTDTQYF
>many|TRBJ2-7|-|TRBV12-3/TRBV12-4
TGTGCCAGCAGTTTGGACAGTACCTACGAGCAGTACTTC
CASSLDSTYEQYF
>many|TRBJ2-1|TRBD1|TRBV9
TGTGCCAGCAGCGTAGAGCAGGGGGCAAATGAGCAGTTCTTC
CASSVEQGANEQFF
>many|TRBJ1-5|-|TRBV20-1
TGCAGTGCCGCCCCCCTCGGGACCCAGCATTTT
CSAAPLGTQHF
>many|TRBJ2-7|-|TRBV27
TGTGCCAGCAGTTACAGGGTTAGCGACGAGCAGTACTTC
CASSYRVSDEQYF
>-|TRBJ1-1|-|TRBV20-1
TGCAGTTCTCGCGTGCCGGTGGATGAAGCTTTCTTT
CSSRVPVDEAFF
>many|TRBJ2-1|TRBD2|TRBV5-1
TGCGCCAGCAGCCCGGGACTAGCGGGGGAGTACAATGAGCAGTTCTTC
CASSPGLAGEYNEQFF
>many|TRBJ1-1|TRBD1|TRBV5-1
TGCGCCAGCAGCTTGGGACAGGGGGTGAACACTGAAGCTTTCTTT
CASSLGQGVNTEAFF
>many|TRBJ2-4|-|TRBV4-1
TGCGCCAGCAGCCAAGTAGGGCAGTTAAAAAACATTCAGTACTTC
CASSQVGQLKNIQYF
>many|TRBJ2-1|-|TRBV9
TGTGCCAGCAGCGCCGGGGGAGGCTCCTACAATGAGCAGTTCTTC
CASSAGGGSYNEQFF
>many|TRBJ2-3|TRBD1|TRBV11-2
TGTGCCAGCAGCCCTACCCAGACAGGGTATACGCAGTATTTT
CASSPTQTGYTQYF
>many|TRBJ2-1|-|TRBV5-6
TGTGCCAGCAGCGCAGGTCCTGAGCAGTTCTTC
CASSAGPEQFF
>many|TRBJ1-5|TRBD1|TRBV9
TGTGCCAGCAGCATCTCGGACAGGCCCTTAACGCCCCAGCATTTT
CASSISDRPLTPQHF
>many|TRBJ2-2|-|TRBV7-9
TGTGCCAGCAGCCTAGGGAAGAACACCGGGGAGCTGTTTTTT
CASSLGKNTGELFF
>many|TRBJ2-1|TRBD2|TRBV9
TGTGCCAGCAGCGCCGGGACTAGCGTGAACAATGAGCAGTTCTTC
CASSAGTSVNNEQFF
>many|TRBJ2-7|TRBD2|TRBV6-5
TGTGCCAGCAGTTACTCACGGGGGGCCTACGAGCAGTACTTC
CASSYSRGAYEQYF
>many|TRBJ2-1|-|TRBV5-1
TGCGCCAGCAGCTTCACGGGTAACTCCTACAATGAGCAGTTCTTC
CASSFTGNSYNEQFF
>many|TRBJ2-1|-|TRBV25-1
TGTGCCAGCAACCGATGCGAGCAGTTCTTC
CASNRCEQFF
>many|TRBJ2-1|TRBD1|TRBV18
TGTGCCAGCTCACGGGGCATGGACAGGGCCTACAATGAGCAGTTCTTC
CASSRGMDRAYNEQFF
>many|TRBJ1-4|-|TRBV7-8
TGTGCCAGCAGCTTAGTTTCTAGTTCTCCTGAAAAACTGTTTTTT
CASSLVSSSPEKLFF
>many|TRBJ2-4|TRBD1|TRBV4-1
TGCGCCAGCAGCCAAGAAGAGGGGGCTAGGAATTACTTC
CASSQEEGARNYF
>many|TRBJ2-1|-|TRBV7-2
TGTGCCAGCAGCTTCGGGTCGCGGTTCAATGAGCAGTTCTTC
CASSFGSRFNEQFF
>many|TRBJ2-7|-|TRBV5-1
TGCGCCAGCAGCTTGGATGCAGGCTCCTACGAGCAGTACTTC
CASSLDAGSYEQYF
>many|TRBJ1-1|-|TRBV2
TGTGCCAGCATGAGGGGTGCAACTGAAGCTTTCTTT
CASMRGATEAFF
>many|TRBJ1-5|-|TRBV12-3/TRBV12-4
TGTGCCAGCAGTTTCCAGGGTCAGGCTGGTCAGCCCCAGCATTTT
CASSFQGQAGQPQHF
>many|TRBJ2-4|-|TRBV29-1
TGCAGCGTTCTCGGCAGGCAGGCCAAAAACATTCAGTACTTC
CSVLGRQAKNIQYF
>many|TRBJ2-2|-|TRBV5-1
TGCGCCAGCCACATAAGGACAGCGAACACCGGGGAGCTGTTTTTT
CASHIRTANTGELFF
>few|TRBJ2-5|-|TRBV2
TGTGCCAGCAGTCTCCAGAAAGAGACCCAGTACTTC
CASSLQKETQYF
>many|TRBJ2-1|TRBD2|TRBV5-1
TGCGCCAGCAGCCCCGGGAGACTAGCGGGGGGGTACAATGAGCAGTTCTTC
CASSPGRLAGGYNEQFF
>many|TRBJ2-1|-|TRBV10-3
TGTGCCATCAGTGAGTCGTCAAGTAGGGAAGGGACCTACAATGAGCAGTTCTTC
CAISESSSREGTYNEQFF
>few|TRBJ2-7|-|TRBV7-9
TGTGCCAGCAGCCCTGAATTATGGCCAACAACCTACGAGCAGTACTTC
CASSPELWPTTYEQYF
>many|TRBJ2-5|TRBD2|TRBV2
TGTGCCAGCAGTGACGCTAGCGGGGGGGAGACCCAGTACTTC
CASSDASGGETQYF
>many|TRBJ2-7|-|TRBV5-1
TGCGCCAGCAGCTTGGGTCAGGAGCACGACGAGCAGTACTTC
CASSLGQEHDEQYF
>many|TRBJ2-5|-|TRBV5-1
TGCGCCAGCAGCTTTACCCCGTTTCGGGAGACCCAGTACTTC
CASSFTPFRETQYF
>many|TRBJ1-2|-|TRBV20-1
TGCAGTGCTAGTTCGGGACCTTATGGCTACACCTTC
CSASSGPYGYTF
>many|TRBJ1-2|TRBD1|TRBV6-6
TGTGCCAGCAGTTACGACGGACAGGGAGGCAGTGGCTACACCTTC
CASSYDGQGGSGYTF
>-|TRBJ2-2|-|TRBV5-1
TGCGCCAGCAGCTTGACAGGGTCCGGGGAGCTGTTTTTT
CASSLTGSGELFF
>-|TRBJ2-7|-|TRBV20-1
TGCAGTGCTAGCTCGTTGGGGCAGTACTACGAGCAGTACTTC
CSASSLGQYYEQYF
>many|TRBJ2-3|-|TRBV20-1
TGCAGTGCTAGAGAGCGAAGAGGGGTCACAGATACGCAGTATTTT
CSARERRGVTDTQYF